This TCR beta chain appears in the sequencing data of a study of cytomegalovirus exposure and HLA in healthy donors. Study outcomes and limitations: Later, an analysis showed that TCR beta chains associated with HLA were more clonally expanded than others that were equally common. A previous analysis found most TCR beta V segments productive roughly 87% or roughly 30% of the time. Common viral pathogens seemed, in a later analysis, to connect with several of the most significant clusters.

The CDR3 consists of 16 residues. Trimming took 1 base from V and 2 from J; bases not matched to a gene: 7. Germline values: CDR1 SQVTM, CDR2 ANQGSEA. Points on this clone: Its antigen is currently unknown.

Use of 60 Vbeta and 13 Jbeta primers characterized the PCR. Sequencing used immunoSEQ multiplex PCR; TCRdb keeps in-frame clones, though not all of them. There are 100,000 to 150,000 clones in the sample; around 78% occur only once, and around 3.9% lies in the top ten. Source material: PBMCs. This chain connects TRBV29-1 to TRBJ2-1; 8 positions match TRBD1. The clonotype comes from a man in his forties in good health and CMV-seronegative. CDR3 sequence (DNA): TGCAGCGTTGAAGTATTGGACAGGGCTCCCTACAATGAGCAGTTCTTC. It specifies CSVEVLDRAPYNEQFF.